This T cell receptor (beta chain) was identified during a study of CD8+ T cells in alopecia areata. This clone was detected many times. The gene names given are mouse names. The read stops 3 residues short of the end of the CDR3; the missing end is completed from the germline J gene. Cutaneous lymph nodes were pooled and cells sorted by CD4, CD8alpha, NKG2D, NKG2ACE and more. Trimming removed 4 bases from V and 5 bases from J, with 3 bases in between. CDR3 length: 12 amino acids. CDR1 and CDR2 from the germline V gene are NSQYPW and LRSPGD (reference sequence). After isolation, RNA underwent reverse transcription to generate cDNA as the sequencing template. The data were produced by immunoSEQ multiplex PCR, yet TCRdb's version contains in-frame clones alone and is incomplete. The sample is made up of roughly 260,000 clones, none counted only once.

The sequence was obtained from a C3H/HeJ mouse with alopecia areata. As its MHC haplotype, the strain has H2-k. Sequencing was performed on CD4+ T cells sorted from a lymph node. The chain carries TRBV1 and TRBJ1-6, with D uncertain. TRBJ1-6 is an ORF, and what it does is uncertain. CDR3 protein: CTCSVNNSPLYF. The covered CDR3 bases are TGCACCTGCAGTGTCAATAATTCGCCC.